Below are 19 T cell receptor beta chains sequenced from a single sample in a study of Ad26.COV2.S vaccination and SARS-CoV-2 variants. Treatment here: around 19 received Ad26.COV2.S at low or high dose, single or two shots; about 5 received placebo; per-sample allocation not given. Specimen acquisition occurred on day 63 following the initial vaccine or placebo injection. TCRdb's copy holds only in-frame clones and misses some; the assay was immunoSEQ multiplex PCR. The data show a few hundred thousand clones, more than 75% seen once. The material was peripheral blood, obtained in a trial of Ad26.COV2.S vaccine versus placebo. These receptors all stem from a person aged 18 to 65 who received the Ad26.COV2.S COVID-19 vaccine or a placebo.

In its sample, this clone was seen once. The rearrangement joins TRBV29-1 to TRBJ2-7, with TRBD1 matching over 8 bases. V lost 7 bases to trimming and J lost 2 bases; unmatched junction nucleotides: 7. This CDR3 has 13 amino acids. Germline CDR1 SQVTM, CDR2 ANQGSEA. The CDR3 nucleotides are TGCAGCGCCGGCCAGGGGGCCACCTACGAGCAGTACTTC. Its translation is CSAGQGATYEQYF.

J is TRBJ2-5 and V is TRBV5-1; 10 bases line up with TRBD2. This CDR3 contains 15 residues. From germline, CDR1 is SGHRS and CDR2 YFSETQ. The ends lost 1 base at V and 1 base at J; junction bases unmatched: 1. DNA for the CDR3: TGCGCCAGCAGCTTGATAGCGGGGGGCCAAGAGACCCAGTACTTC. This gives the protein CASSLIAGGQETQYF. Based on the CDR3 plus reference TRBV5-1 and TRBJ2-5, the full variable domain is KAGVTQTPRYLIKTRGQQVTLSCSPISGHRSVSWYQQTPGQGLQFLFEYFSETQRNKGNFPGRFSGRQFSNSRSEMNVSTLELGDSALYLCASSLIAGGQETQYFGPGTRLLVL.

The genes are TRBV5-1 and TRBJ2-1; the match to TRBD1 covers 8 bases. Germline V gives CDR1 SGHRS, CDR2 YFSETQ. The CDR3 is 16 residues long. V trimming: 0 bases; J trimming: 2 bases; junction bases outside the gene matches: 4. CDR3 nucleotides: TGCGCCAGCAGCTTGGAAGGGACAGGCACCTACAATGAGCAGTTCTTC. It yields the protein CASSLEGTGTYNEQFF.

The DNA for the CDR3 is TGCGCCAGCAGCCCGACCCGACAGGGGAGTGATGGCTACACCTTC. As protein: CASSPTRQGSDGYTF. The chain employs TRBV4-3 and TRBJ1-2; 8 bases agree with TRBD1. J was trimmed by 6 bases and V by 4 bases; bases with no gene match: 10. The CDR3 runs to 15 residues. CDR1 and CDR2 from the germline V gene are LGHNA and YSLEER.

The chain employs TRBV30 and TRBJ2-3, with D possibly being TRBD1 (6 bases). The CDR3 runs to 12 residues. V gave up 0 bases and J gave up 13 bases, with 14 bases separating them. Germline V gives CDR1 GTSNPN, CDR2 SVGIG (reference sequence). The CDR3 DNA is TGTGCCTGGAGTGTACGGGCACAGGGTGAGTATTTT. Protein sequence: CAWSVRAQGEYF.

The rearrangement joins TRBV3-1 (or the pseudogene TRBV3-2) to TRBJ2-3; either TRBD1 or TRBD2 may supply D (6 bases each). CDR1 and CDR2 (germline): LGHDT, YNNKEL (reference sequence). This CDR3 has 15 amino acids. The V gene lost 0 bases and the J gene lost 5 bases, with 12 bases spanning the gap. The CDR3 sequence: CASSQDPRGGDTQYF. CDR3 coding DNA: TGTGCCAGCAGCCAAGATCCCAGGGGAGGAGATACGCAGTATTTT.

V is TRBV6-6 and J is TRBJ2-7; 9 bases agree with TRBD1. The CDR3 loop spans 16 amino acids. Germline loops: CDR1 MNHNY, CDR2 SVGAGI (reference sequence). Germline trimming cut 0 bases from V and 2 bases from J; bases unmatched to any gene: 5. CDR3 amino acids: CASSYSPWTGAYEQYF. The CDR3 region has the DNA TGTGCCAGCAGTTACTCCCCGTGGACAGGGGCCTACGAGCAGTACTTC.

In its sample, this clone was seen many times. This chain uses TRBV4-2 with TRBJ1-4, with unresolved D. Germline CDR1 and CDR2: LGHNA and YNFKEQ. The germline V and J ends were trimmed by 3 bases and 4 bases, with 15 bases remaining between them. This CDR3 is 16 amino acids long. CDR3: CASSQMVRSDNEKLFF. In nucleotides, the CDR3 is TGTGCCAGCAGCCAGATGGTACGGAGCGATAATGAAAAACTGTTTTTT.

The chain employs TRBV19 and TRBJ2-7; possibly TRBD1 for D (7 bases). This CDR3 has 13 amino acids. Between the trimmed V and J ends, which lost 6 bases and 7 bases, there was a span of 16 bases. Germline CDR1 reads LNHDA; CDR2 reads SQIVND (reference sequence). The CDR3 DNA reads as TGTGCCAGTAGATTCGACAGGGCGGGGGAGCAGTACTTC. It yields the protein CASRFDRAGEQYF.

Remarks on this clone: Within the sample, other DNA sequences also encode this same CDR3. This chain joins TRBV30 and TRBJ1-1; D not resolved. Germline CDR1 reads GTSNPN; CDR2 reads SVGIG (reference sequence). V was pared by 3 bases and J by 1 base, with 3 bases between. CDR3 size: 11 residues. Here the CDR3 reads CAWRWNTEAFF. The CDR3 DNA follows: TGTGCCTGGAGGTGGAACACTGAAGCTTTCTTT.

This chain connects TRBV15 to TRBJ2-6; D is unresolved. This CDR3 is built from 15 residues. V lost 1 base, J lost 2 bases, and 6 bases lay in between. Germline values: CDR1 LNHNV, CDR2 YYDKDF (reference sequence). The CDR3 coding sequence is TGTGCCACCAGCAGAGTTACCCCTGGGGCCAACGTCCTGACTTTC. It is translated as CATSRVTPGANVLTF. The variable domain in full, with the rest retrieved from reference TRBV15 and TRBJ2-6, is DAMVIQNPRYQVTQFGKPVTLSCSQTLNHNVMYWYQQKSSQAPKLLFHYYDKDFNNEADTPDNFQSRRPNTSFCFLDIRSPGLGDTAMYLCATSRVTPGANVLTFGAGSRLTVL.

This chain connects TRBV14 to TRBJ2-5, with D perhaps TRBD1 or TRBD2 (5 bases each). Germline CDR1 and CDR2: SGHDN and FVKESK. V was clipped by 6 bases and J by 1 base, with 18 bases between them. The CDR3 is 16 residues long. CDR3 bases: TGTGCCAGCAGTCCACCCGGGGCAGGCCTCCAAGAGACCCAGTACTTC. The encoded protein is CASSPPGAGLQETQYF.

This clone came up once. This sequence joins TRBV6-5 and TRBJ2-7, with 9 bases identical to TRBD1. Trimming took 4 bases from V and 2 from J; bases not matched to a gene: 3. Germline values: CDR1 MNHEY, CDR2 SVGAGI. This CDR3 has 14 residues. The CDR3 spells CASSSRDRAYEQYF. For the CDR3, the DNA is TGTGCCAGCAGTTCCCGGGACAGGGCCTACGAGCAGTACTTC.

V gene TRBV27 combines with J gene TRBJ1-6; possible D gene TRBD1, 6 bases. Germline V gives CDR1 MNHEY, CDR2 SMNVEV (reference sequence). This CDR3 is 14 amino acids long. V lost 3 bases, J lost 10 bases, and 13 bases lay in between. CDR3 sequence: CASSLTTGGSPLHF. As DNA, the CDR3 is TGTGCCAGCAGTTTGACGACAGGAGGATCACCCCTCCACTTT.

V gene TRBV29-1 combines with J gene TRBJ2-1; 11 bases fit TRBD2. The V segment lost 5 bases and the J segment 1 base; nucleotides outside the gene matches: 1. Germline V gives CDR1 SQVTM, CDR2 ANQGSEA. This CDR3 region has 14 residues. This chain's CDR3 is CSVRTSGSYNEQFF. DNA for the CDR3: TGCAGCGTTAGGACTAGCGGGTCCTACAATGAGCAGTTCTTC.

V and J are TRBV6-2 or TRBV6-3 and TRBJ1-2, with D hard to call. Germline loops: CDR1 MNHEY, CDR2 SVGEGT. Trimming removed 6 bases from V and 9 bases from J, with 14 bases in between. The CDR3 sequence is 12 residues long. The CDR3 coding sequence is TGTGCCAGCAGCCCTCAACTCCCACGCTACACCTTC. Protein sequence: CASSPQLPRYTF.

This sequence joins TRBV12-5 and TRBJ1-1; D not resolved. This CDR3 has 14 residues. Germline V gives CDR1 LGHNT, CDR2 FRNRAP. Trimming took 0 bases from V and 7 from J, leaving 12 bases between them. DNA for the CDR3: TGTGCTAGTGGTTTGGTAAGAGCCGACGATGAAGCTTTCTTT. Translated, it gives CASGLVRADDEAFF.

The rearrangement uses TRBV19 and TRBJ2-5, with D maybe TRBD2 (6 bases). Germline V gene lookup returns CDR1 LNHDA and CDR2 SQIVND (reference sequence). Trimming removed 4 bases from V and 2 bases from J, with 17 bases in between. This CDR3 is built from 16 residues. In DNA form, the CDR3 reads TGTGCCAGTAGTACCCACCGCCGGGAGCTTCAAGAGACCCAGTACTTC. It codes for CASSTHRRELQETQYF.

The chain joins TRBV12-5 to TRBJ2-7; 7 nucleotides align to TRBD1. Germline CDR1 LGHNT, CDR2 FRNRAP. The ends lost 7 bases at V and 1 base at J; junction bases unmatched: 7. CDR3 size: 14 residues. The CDR3 loop is CASALGTVSYEQYF. Written as DNA, the CDR3 is TGTGCTAGTGCCCTAGGGACAGTATCCTACGAGCAGTACTTC.